Sequencing of this T cell receptor (beta chain) was carried out in a study of regulatory T cells in long-lasting Graves disease. This clonotype was seen ten or more times. Its target is not known. Overall study findings and caveats: Persistent Graves' patients showed a TCR diversity that was lower than that of newly diagnosed ones.

With iRepertoire HTBI primers and Arm-PCR of CDR3 regions, TCR beta libraries were built. TCRdb re-called the multiplex PCR reads with MiXCR, one entry per CDR3 protein. The sample yields around 500,000 distinct CDR3 sequences, about 13% seen once. Regarding time point: newly diagnosed GD, antithyroid drugs for less than 3 months. Researchers made the TCR library from RNA that was extracted from PBMCs. Into tubes containing EDTA, approximately 9 milliliters of peripheral blood were drawn. The same data also contributed to another study, on T cells in Graves' hyperthyroidism and ophthalmopathy. As reported in that work: If no ophthalmopathy progression occurred within 18 months, Graves' hyperthyroidism was stable. Uncontrolled infection, other autoimmune disease, pregnancy or lactation disqualified patients from enrolment.

This specimen was peripheral blood mononuclear cells (PBMCs), taken at new diagnosis, from a patient treated with antithyroid drugs. The sequence derives from a man aged 30 to 39 with Graves disease.

Here the CDR3 DNA reads TGTGCCATCAGTGAGTCGGCAGTTTCCTACGAGCAGTACTTC. It is translated as CAISESAVSYEQYF. The rearrangement joins TRBV10-3 to TRBJ2-7; unclear D gene. V was pared by 0 bases and J by 1 base, with 7 bases between. The CDR3 is made up of 14 amino acids. Germline CDR1 reads ENHRY; CDR2 reads SYGVKD.